These 2 T cell receptor beta chains were all obtained from the same sample, sequenced in a study of PD-L1 blockade in urothelial cancer. Documented time point: pretreatment peripheral blood. Method: immunoSEQ multiplex PCR; TCRdb's copy keeps in-frame clones and lacks some. The sample contains 90,000 to 100,000 clones, 90% of which appear only once. Sequences were derived from PBMCs, sampled around atezolizumab (anti-PD-L1) treatment. Source of these receptors: a man in his fifties or sixties with urothelial cancer.

This clone was counted ten times or more. The rearrangement uses TRBV2 and TRBJ2-4; 9 bases are a match to TRBD1. Germline CDR1 SNHLY, CDR2 FYNNEI. This CDR3 region has 22 residues. V dropped 4 bases and J dropped 0; count of bases not matched to a gene: 22. Here the CDR3 reads CASSGSQGARGGERVAKNIQYF. The CDR3 DNA reads TGTGCCAGCAGTGGTTCACAGGGGGCCCGTGGGGGGGAGAGGGTAGCCAAAAACATTCAGTACTTC.

This chain connects TRBV5-1 to TRBJ2-7; the match to TRBD2 covers 9 bases. The V gene's germline CDR1 is SGHRS and CDR2 YFSETQ. V trimming: 4 bases; J trimming: 2 bases; junction bases outside the gene matches: 10. The CDR3 extends over 16 amino acids. CDR3 nucleotides: TGCGCCAGCAGCCCCGTTATGACTAGCGGACCCTACGAGCAGTACTTC. The encoded protein is CASSPVMTSGPYEQYF.